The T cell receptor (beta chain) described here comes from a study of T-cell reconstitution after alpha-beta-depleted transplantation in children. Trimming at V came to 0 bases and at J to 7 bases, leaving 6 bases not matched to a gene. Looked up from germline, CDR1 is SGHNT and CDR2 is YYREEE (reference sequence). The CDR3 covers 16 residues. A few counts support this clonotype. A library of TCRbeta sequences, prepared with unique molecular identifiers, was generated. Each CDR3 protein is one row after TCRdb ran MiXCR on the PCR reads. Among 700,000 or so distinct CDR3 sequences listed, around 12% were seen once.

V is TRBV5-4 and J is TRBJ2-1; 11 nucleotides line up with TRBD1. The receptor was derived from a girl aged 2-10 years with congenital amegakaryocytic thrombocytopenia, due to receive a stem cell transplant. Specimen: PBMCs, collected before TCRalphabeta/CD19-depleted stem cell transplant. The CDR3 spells CASSLAPDRGRNEQFF. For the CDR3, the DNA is TGTGCCAGCAGCTTGGCCCCGGACAGGGGGCGAAATGAGCAGTTCTTC.